One sample yielded the 10 T cell receptor beta chains listed below, sequenced in a study of Ad26.COV2.S vaccination and SARS-CoV-2 variants. Sample treatment: 15 to 20 received Ad26.COV2.S at low or high dose, single or two shots; about 5 received placebo; per-sample allocation not given. Repertoires come from day 63 after the first vaccine or placebo injection. Generated by immunoSEQ multiplex PCR, the TCRdb table keeps only in-frame clones and is missing some. This sample has about 320,000 clones; roughly 90% occur once, and the top ten carry roughly 6%. The specimen comprised peripheral blood, sampled in a trial of Ad26.COV2.S vaccine versus placebo. Receptors were obtained from a person aged 18-65 years who received the Ad26.COV2.S COVID-19 vaccine or a placebo.

This clone was recorded once. CDR3 DNA: TGTGCCAGCAGCCCCAGGTCCTCGCACCCTACCGGGGAGCTGTTTTTT. This gives the protein CASSPRSSHPTGELFF. This chain connects TRBV7-9 to TRBJ2-2, with unresolved D. The CDR3 contains 16 residues. The V end was cut by 5 bases, the J end by 5 bases, with 18 bases between. CDR1 SEHNR and CDR2 FQNEAQ come from the germline V gene (reference sequence).

The rearrangement links TRBV29-1 to TRBJ2-2; 8 bases match TRBD1. Germline CDR1 and CDR2: SQVTM and ANQGSEA. The ends lost 6 bases at V and 0 bases at J; junction bases unmatched: 6. This CDR3 has 15 residues. The CDR3 here is CSVMGQAANTGELFF. DNA for the CDR3: TGCAGCGTGATGGGACAGGCCGCGAACACCGGGGAGCTGTTTTTT.

A remark on this clone: The same CDR3 is also encoded by other DNA sequences in this sample. V gene TRBV7-9 combines with J gene TRBJ2-5; D remains ambiguous. In germline, CDR1 is SEHNR, CDR2 FQNEAQ (reference sequence). The CDR3 extends over 12 amino acids. V was cut by 2 bases and J by 5 bases, with 6 bases left in between. The CDR3 DNA follows: TGTGCCAGCAGCTTACCCACCGAGACCCAGTACTTC. It codes for CASSLPTETQYF.

The rearrangement joins TRBV6-1 to TRBJ1-2; TRBD1 matches 8 bases. The trim removed 3 bases at V and 2 bases at J, leaving 5 bases unmatched. The CDR3 extends over 15 amino acids. Germline values: CDR1 MNHNS, CDR2 SASEGT. The CDR3 protein is CASSDYRGTNYGYTF. CDR3 sequence (DNA): TGTGCCAGCAGTGATTACAGGGGGACCAACTATGGCTACACCTTC.

CDR3 sequence: CASSLSTDIGNTIYF. CDR3 bases: TGTGCCAGCAGCTTAAGCACGGATATCGGAAACACCATATATTTT. The V call is TRBV7-2, the J call TRBJ1-3; D uncertain. Germline lookup yields CDR1 SGHTA and CDR2 FQGNSA. With 2 bases removed from V and 4 bases from J, the gap between germline ends came to 12 bases. The CDR3 has 15 amino acids.

As to this clone: One end of the junction is discordant with germline, which a read error may explain. The DNA of the CDR3 is TGTGCCAGCTCACCAATATCCCGTATTCACCTCTCTTGGGCCAACGTCCTGACTTTC. This encodes CASSPISRIHLSWANVLTF. V is TRBV18 and J is TRBJ2-6; D gene uncertain. CDR3 length: 19 amino acids. Germline CDR1 KGHSH, CDR2 LQKENI.

The rearrangement joins TRBV30 to TRBJ2-5; 11 bases fit TRBD1. V gave up 3 bases and J gave up 0 bases; unmatched junction bases: 6. CDR1 is GTSNPN, CDR2 SVGIG, per germline (reference sequence). The CDR3 covers 16 residues. In DNA, the CDR3 is TGTGCCTGGAGCTCCGGGACAGGGGGGTACCAAGAGACCCAGTACTTC. Translating it yields CAWSSGTGGYQETQYF.

This rearrangement joins TRBV5-4 to TRBJ2-3, with a weak D call TRBD2 (7 bases). With 0 bases removed from V and 4 bases from J, the gap between germline ends came to 12 bases. The germline V gene encodes CDR1 SGHNT and CDR2 YYREEE (reference sequence). The CDR3 spans 15 residues. The DNA of the CDR3 is TGTGCCAGCAGCTTGGGGGGGGGCCTTTCAGATACGCAGTATTTT. Protein: CASSLGGGLSDTQYF.

The chain links TRBV9 to TRBJ1-5; a weak D match, TRBD1 (5 bases). V dropped 3 bases and J dropped 0 bases, with 10 bases sitting between them. This CDR3 is built from 15 residues. The germline gives CDR1 SGDLS, CDR2 YYNGEE. CDR3 in amino acids: CASSGAGTSNQPQHF. CDR3 sequence (DNA): TGTGCCAGCAGCGGGGCAGGGACTAGCAATCAGCCCCAGCATTTT.

This clone was found once. This chain connects TRBV13 to TRBJ2-4; 11 nucleotides match TRBD2. CDR1 is PRHDT, CDR2 FYEKMQ, per germline (reference sequence). The length of the CDR3 is 18 residues. With 5 bases clipped from V and 4 bases from J, the junction kept 13 bases outside the gene matches. The CDR3 coding sequence is TGTGCCAGCAGCAACACTGCCTTAGCGGGAGGGAGGAAAAACATTCAGTACTTC. This encodes CASSNTALAGGRKNIQYF.